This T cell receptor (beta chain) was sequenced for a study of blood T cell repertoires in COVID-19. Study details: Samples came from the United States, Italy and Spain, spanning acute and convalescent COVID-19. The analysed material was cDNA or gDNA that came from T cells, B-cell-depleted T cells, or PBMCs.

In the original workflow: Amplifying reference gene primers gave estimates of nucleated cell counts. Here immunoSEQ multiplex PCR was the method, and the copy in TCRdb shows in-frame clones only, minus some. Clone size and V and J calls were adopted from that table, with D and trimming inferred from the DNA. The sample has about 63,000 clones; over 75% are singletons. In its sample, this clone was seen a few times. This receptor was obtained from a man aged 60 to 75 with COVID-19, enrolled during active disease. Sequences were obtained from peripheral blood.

As DNA, the CDR3 is TGTGCCAGCAGCCCTAATGTTGGAGGGGCTTTCTTT. Translated, it gives CASSPNVGGAFF. The rearrangement joins TRBV3-1 (or the pseudogene TRBV3-2) to TRBJ1-1; D is ambiguous. The germline V gene encodes CDR1 LGHDT and CDR2 YNNKEL (reference sequence). There are 12 residues in the CDR3. The germline V and J ends were trimmed by 4 bases and 11 bases, with 14 bases remaining between them.